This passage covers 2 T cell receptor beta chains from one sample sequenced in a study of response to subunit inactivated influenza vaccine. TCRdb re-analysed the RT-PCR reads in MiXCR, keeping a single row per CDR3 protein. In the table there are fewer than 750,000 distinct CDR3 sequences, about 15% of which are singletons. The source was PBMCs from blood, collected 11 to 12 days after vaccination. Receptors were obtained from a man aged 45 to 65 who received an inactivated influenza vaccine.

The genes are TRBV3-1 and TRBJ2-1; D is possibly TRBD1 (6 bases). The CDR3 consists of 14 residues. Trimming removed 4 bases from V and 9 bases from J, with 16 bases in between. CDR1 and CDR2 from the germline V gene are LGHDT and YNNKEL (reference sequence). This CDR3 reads CASSRPSTGLEQFF. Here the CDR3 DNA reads TGTGCCAGCAGCCGTCCCTCGACAGGTCTTGAGCAGTTCTTC.

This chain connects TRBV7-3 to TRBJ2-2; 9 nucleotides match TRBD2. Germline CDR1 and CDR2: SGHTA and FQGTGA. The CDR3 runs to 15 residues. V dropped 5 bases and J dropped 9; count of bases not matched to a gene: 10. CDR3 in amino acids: CASSPGTSPTRELFF. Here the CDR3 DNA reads TGTGCCAGCAGCCCCGGGACTAGCCCTACAAGGGAGCTGTTTTTT. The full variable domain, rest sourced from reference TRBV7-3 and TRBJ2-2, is GAGVSQTPSNKVTEKGKYVELRCDPISGHTALYWYRQSLGQGPEFLIYFQGTGAADDSGLPNDRFFAVRPEGSVSTLKIQRTERGDSAVYLCASSPGTSPTRELFFGEGSRLTVL.